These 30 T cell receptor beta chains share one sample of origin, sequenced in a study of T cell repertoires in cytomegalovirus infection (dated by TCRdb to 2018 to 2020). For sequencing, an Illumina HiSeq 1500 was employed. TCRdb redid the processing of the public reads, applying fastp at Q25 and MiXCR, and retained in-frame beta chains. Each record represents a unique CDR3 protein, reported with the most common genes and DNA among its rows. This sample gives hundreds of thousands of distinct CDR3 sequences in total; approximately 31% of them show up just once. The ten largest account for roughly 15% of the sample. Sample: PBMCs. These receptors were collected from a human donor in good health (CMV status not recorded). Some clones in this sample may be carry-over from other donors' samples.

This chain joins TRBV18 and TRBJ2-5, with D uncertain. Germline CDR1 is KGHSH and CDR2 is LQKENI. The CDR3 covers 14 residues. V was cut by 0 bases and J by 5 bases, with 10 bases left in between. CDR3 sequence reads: CASSPPVTRETQYF. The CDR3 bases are TGTGCCAGCTCACCACCGGTGACCCGGGAGACCCAGTACTTC.

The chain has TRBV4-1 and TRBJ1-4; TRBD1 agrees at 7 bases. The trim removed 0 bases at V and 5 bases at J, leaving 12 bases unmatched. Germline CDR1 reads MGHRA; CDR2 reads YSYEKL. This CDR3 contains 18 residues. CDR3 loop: CASSQDRADAGGNEKLFF. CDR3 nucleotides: TGCGCCAGCAGCCAAGATCGGGCCGATGCAGGGGGAAATGAAAAACTGTTTTTT.

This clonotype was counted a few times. The CDR3: CASTIAGDNEQFF. The CDR3, as DNA: TGTGCCAGCACCATAGCGGGGGACAATGAGCAGTTCTTC. This chain joins TRBV7-9 and TRBJ2-1; 9 bases agree with TRBD2. V trimming: 7 bases; J trimming: 5 bases; junction bases outside the gene matches: 3. The CDR3 is 13 amino acids. CDR1 and CDR2 from the germline V gene are SEHNR and FQNEAQ (reference sequence).

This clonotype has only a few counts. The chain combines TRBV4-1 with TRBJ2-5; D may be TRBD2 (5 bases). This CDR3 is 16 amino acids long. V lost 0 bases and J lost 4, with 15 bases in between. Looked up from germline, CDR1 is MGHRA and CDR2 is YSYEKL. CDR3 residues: CASSQDMTRGRETQYF. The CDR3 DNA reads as TGCGCCAGCAGCCAAGATATGACCCGAGGGCGAGAGACCCAGTACTTC.

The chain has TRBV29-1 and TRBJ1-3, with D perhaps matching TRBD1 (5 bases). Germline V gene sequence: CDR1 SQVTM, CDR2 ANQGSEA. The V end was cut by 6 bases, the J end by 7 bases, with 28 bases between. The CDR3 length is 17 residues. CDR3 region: CSVWAWGPGRSENTIYF. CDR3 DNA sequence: TGCAGCGTATGGGCTTGGGGTCCAGGGCGATCCGAGAACACCATATATTTT.

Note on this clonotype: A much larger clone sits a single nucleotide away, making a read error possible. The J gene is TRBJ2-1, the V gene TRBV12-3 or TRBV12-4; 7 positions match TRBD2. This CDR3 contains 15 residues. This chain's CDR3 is CASHLYGTTNNEQLF. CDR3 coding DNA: TGTGCCAGCCATCTGTACGGGACTACCAACAATGAGCAGTTATTC.

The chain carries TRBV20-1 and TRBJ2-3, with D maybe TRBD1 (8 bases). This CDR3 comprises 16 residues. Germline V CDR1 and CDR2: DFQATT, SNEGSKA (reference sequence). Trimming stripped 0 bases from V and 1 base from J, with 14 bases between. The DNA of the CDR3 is TGCAGTGCTAGAGAACAGGGGGGGACCCGCACAGATACGCAGTATTTT. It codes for CSAREQGGTRTDTQYF.

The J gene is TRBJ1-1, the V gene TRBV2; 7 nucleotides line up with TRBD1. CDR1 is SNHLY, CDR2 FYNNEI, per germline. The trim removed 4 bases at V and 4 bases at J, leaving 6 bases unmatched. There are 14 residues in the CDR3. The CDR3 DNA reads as TGTGCCAGCAGTGTCCAGGGACAGCGCACTGAAGCTTTCTTT. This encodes CASSVQGQRTEAFF.

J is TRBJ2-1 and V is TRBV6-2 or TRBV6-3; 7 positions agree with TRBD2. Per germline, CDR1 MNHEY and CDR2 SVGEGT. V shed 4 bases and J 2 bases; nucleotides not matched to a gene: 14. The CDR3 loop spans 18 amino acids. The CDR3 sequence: CASSSKYGASGAYNEQFF. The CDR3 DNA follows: TGTGCCAGCAGTTCCAAATACGGGGCTAGCGGCGCCTACAATGAGCAGTTCTTC.

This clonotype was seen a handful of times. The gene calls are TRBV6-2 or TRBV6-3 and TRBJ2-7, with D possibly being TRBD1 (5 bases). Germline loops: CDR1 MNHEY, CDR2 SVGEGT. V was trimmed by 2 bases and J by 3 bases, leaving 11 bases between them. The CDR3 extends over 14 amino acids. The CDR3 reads CASSYVDSDYEQYF. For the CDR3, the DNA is TGTGCCAGCAGTTACGTAGACAGCGACTACGAGCAGTACTTC.

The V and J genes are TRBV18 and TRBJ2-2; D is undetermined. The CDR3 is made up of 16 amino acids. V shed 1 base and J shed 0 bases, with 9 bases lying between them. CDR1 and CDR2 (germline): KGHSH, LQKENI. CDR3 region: CASSPRGNPNTGELFF. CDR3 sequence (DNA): TGTGCCAGCTCACCACGGGGAAACCCGAACACCGGGGAGCTGTTTTTT.

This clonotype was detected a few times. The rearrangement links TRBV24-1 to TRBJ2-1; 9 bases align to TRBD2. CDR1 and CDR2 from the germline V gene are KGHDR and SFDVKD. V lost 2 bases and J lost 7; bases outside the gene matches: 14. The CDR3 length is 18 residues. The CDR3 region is CATSDSRRGAGGGNEQFF. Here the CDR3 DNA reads TGTGCCACCAGTGATTCCCGGCGGGGGGCGGGGGGGGGGAATGAGCAGTTCTTC.

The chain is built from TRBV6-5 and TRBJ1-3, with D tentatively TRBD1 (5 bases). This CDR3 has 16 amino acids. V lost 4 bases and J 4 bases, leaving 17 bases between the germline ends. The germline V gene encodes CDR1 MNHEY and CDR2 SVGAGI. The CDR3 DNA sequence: TGTGCCAGCAGTTGGGGACCAGGCAGCGACGGAAACACCATATATTTT. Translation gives CASSWGPGSDGNTIYF.

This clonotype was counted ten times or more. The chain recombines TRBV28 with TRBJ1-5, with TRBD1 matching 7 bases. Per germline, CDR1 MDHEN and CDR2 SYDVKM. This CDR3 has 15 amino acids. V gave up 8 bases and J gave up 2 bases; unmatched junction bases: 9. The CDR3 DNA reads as TGTGCCAGCCACATAATGGGACAGCGCAATCAGCCCCAGCATTTT. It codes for CASHIMGQRNQPQHF.

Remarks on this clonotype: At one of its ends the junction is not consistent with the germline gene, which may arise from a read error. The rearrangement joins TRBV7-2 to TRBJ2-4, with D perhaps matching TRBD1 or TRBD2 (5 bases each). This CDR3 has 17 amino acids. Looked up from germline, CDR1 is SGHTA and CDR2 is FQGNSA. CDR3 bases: TGTGCCACCAGCATAGCAGCCCAGGGAGCGGCCAAAAACATTCCGTACTTC. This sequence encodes CATSIAAQGAAKNIPYF.

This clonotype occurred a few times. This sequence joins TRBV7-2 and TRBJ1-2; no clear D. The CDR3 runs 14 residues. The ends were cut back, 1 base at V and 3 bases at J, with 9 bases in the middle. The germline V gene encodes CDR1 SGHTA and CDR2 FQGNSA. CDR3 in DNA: TGTGCCAGCAGCTTAGGCTGGCGCGACTATGGCTACACCTTC. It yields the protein CASSLGWRDYGYTF.

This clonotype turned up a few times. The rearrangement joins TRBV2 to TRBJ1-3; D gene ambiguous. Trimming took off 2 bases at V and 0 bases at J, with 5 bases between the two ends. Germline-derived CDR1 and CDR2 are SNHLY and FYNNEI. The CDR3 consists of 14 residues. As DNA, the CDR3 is TGTGCCAGCAGTGAATGGCTCTCTGGAAACACCATATATTTT. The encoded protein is CASSEWLSGNTIYF.

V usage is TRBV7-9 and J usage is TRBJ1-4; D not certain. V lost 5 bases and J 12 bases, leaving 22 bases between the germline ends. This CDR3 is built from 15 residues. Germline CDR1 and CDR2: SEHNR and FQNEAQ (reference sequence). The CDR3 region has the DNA TGTGCCAGCAGCCGACCCGACGAGGTTCATGGAGAACTGTTTTTT. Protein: CASSRPDEVHGELFF.

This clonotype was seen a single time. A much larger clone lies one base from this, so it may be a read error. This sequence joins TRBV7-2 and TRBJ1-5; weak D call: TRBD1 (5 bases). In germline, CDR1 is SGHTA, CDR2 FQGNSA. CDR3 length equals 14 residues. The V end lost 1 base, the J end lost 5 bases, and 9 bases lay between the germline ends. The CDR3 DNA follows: TGTACCAGCAGCTTAGATGTGGGGGATCAGCCCCAGCATTTT. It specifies CTSSLDVGDQPQHF.

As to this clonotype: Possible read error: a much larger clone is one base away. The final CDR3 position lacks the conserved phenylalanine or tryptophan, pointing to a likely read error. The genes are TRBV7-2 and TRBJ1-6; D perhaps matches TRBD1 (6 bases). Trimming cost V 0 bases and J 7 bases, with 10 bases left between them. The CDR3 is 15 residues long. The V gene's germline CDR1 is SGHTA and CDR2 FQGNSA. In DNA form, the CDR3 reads TGTGCCAGCAGCTTAGCGGGGGCGCAAAATTCACCCCTCCACTGT. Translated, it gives CASSLAGAQNSPLHC.

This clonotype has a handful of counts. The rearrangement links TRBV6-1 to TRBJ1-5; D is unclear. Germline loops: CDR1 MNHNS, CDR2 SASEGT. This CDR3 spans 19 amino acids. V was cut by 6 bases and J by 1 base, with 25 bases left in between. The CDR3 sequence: CASSPIDMVYRLSNQPQHF. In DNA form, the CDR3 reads TGTGCCAGCAGCCCTATCGACATGGTATATCGGCTCAGCAATCAGCCCCAGCATTTT.

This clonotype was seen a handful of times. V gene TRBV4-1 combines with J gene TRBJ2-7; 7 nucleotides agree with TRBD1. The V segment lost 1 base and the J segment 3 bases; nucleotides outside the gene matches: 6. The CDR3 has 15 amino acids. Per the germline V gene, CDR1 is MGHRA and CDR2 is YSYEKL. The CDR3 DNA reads TGCGCCAGCAGCCAAGTCCTGGCAGGGGGCTACGAGCAGTACTTC. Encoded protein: CASSQVLAGGYEQYF.

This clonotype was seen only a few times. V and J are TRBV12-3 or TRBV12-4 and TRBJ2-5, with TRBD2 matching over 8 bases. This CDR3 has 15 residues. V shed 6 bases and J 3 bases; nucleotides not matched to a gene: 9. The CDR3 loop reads CASRPREGRKETQYF. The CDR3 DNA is TGTGCCAGCAGACCCCGGGAGGGAAGAAAAGAGACCCAGTACTTC.

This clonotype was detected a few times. The CDR3 region has the DNA TGTGCCAGCCGGAGGGGCCGAACCTTCAATGAGCAGTTCTTC. Protein sequence: CASRRGRTFNEQFF. The gene calls are TRBV6-6 and TRBJ2-1, with a weak D call TRBD2 (6 bases). Germline V CDR1 and CDR2: MNHNY, SVGAGI (reference sequence). The length of the CDR3 is 14 residues. V was cut by 8 bases and J by 6 bases, with 17 bases left in between.

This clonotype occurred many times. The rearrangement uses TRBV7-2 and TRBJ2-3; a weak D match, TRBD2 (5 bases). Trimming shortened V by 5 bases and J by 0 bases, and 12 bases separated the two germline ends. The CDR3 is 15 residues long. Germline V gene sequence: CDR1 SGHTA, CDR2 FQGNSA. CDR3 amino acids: CASSPDYLSTDTQYF. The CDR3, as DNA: TGTGCCAGCAGCCCAGACTACCTTAGCACAGATACGCAGTATTTT.

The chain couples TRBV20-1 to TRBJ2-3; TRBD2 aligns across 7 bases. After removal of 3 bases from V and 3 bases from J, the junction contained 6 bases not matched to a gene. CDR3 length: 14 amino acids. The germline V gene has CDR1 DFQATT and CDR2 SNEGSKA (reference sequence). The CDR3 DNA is TGCAGTGCTAGCCCAGCGGGGAGTACAGATACGCAGTATTTT. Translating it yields CSASPAGSTDTQYF.

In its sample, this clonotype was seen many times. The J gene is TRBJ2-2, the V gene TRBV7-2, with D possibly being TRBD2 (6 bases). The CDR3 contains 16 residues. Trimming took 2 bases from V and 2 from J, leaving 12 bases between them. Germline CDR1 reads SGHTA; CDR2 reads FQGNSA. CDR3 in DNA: TGTGCCAGCAGCTTACTCGGGACTTCCAACACCGGGGAGCTGTTTTTT. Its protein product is CASSLLGTSNTGELFF.

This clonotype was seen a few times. As DNA, the CDR3 is TGTGCCAGCAGCTCTAGCGGGGGCGCCGGAGATACGCAGTATTTT. As protein: CASSSSGGAGDTQYF. The chain recombines TRBV9 with TRBJ2-3; 10 positions match TRBD2. CDR1 and CDR2 (germline): SGDLS, YYNGEE. V lost 4 bases to trimming and J lost 5 bases; unmatched junction nucleotides: 7. This CDR3 spans 15 amino acids.

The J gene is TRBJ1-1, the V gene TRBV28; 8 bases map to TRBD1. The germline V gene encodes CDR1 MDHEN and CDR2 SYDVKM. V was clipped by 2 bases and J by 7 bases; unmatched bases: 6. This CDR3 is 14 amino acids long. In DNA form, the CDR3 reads TGTGCCAGCAGTTTAGACAGGGGTTTCGGTGAAGCTTTCTTT. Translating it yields CASSLDRGFGEAFF.

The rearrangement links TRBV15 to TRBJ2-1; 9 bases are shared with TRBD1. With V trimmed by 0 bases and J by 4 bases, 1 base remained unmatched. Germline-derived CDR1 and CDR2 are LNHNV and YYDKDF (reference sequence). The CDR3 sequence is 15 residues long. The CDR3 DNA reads TGTGCCACCAGCAGAGATGGACAGGGGTACAATGAGCAGTTCTTC. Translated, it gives CATSRDGQGYNEQFF.